The rows below give T cell receptor beta chains drawn from one sample of a study of vaccination effects on CD4 cells after COVID-19. Which antigens these TCRs recognize remains unknown. Method: immunoSEQ multiplex PCR; TCRdb's copy keeps in-frame clones and lacks some. The sample includes more than 50,000 clones, over 65% of them seen just once. Material: CD4+ T cells from PBMCs cultured without peptide, obtained before COVID-19 vaccination. The receptors come from a human donor who received a COVID-19 vaccine. Each CDR3 is given with its conserved first and last residue. The D gene is left open where the match is weak. Size tells how often a clone was seen (once, few, many) or the class of an expanded clone, and some rows leave it out.

size	V	J	D	CDR3	DNA
-	TRBV29-1	TRBJ1-1	-	CSVQRNTEAFF	TGCAGCGTACAGAGGAACACTGAAGCTTTCTTT
-	TRBV11-3	TRBJ2-2	-	CASSRDTNTGELFF	TGTGCCAGCAGCCGAGACACGAACACCGGGGAGCTGTTTTTT
-	TRBV3-1/TRBV3-2	TRBJ2-5	TRBD1	CASSQITGGIRGETQYF	TGTGCCAGCAGCCAAATAACAGGGGGAATAAGGGGGGAGACCCAGTACTTC
few	TRBV5-4	TRBJ1-5	-	CASSRDLNQPQHF	TGTGCCAGCAGCCGGGACCTCAATCAGCCCCAGCATTTT
-	TRBV20-1	TRBJ2-3	-	CSASGAQGGADTQYF	TGCAGTGCTAGTGGGGCCCAGGGGGGAGCAGATACGCAGTATTTT
-	TRBV5-1	TRBJ2-3	TRBD2	CASGLAGGVTDTQYF	TGCGCCAGCGGTTTAGCGGGGGGGGTTACAGATACGCAGTATTTT
few	TRBV30	TRBJ2-5	-	CAWSVLAQETQYF	TGTGCCTGGAGTGTACTAGCACAAGAGACCCAGTACTTC
-	TRBV27	TRBJ2-3	TRBD1	CASRQGYSTDTQYF	TGTGCCAGCCGACAGGGGTACAGCACAGATACGCAGTATTTT
-	TRBV7-2	TRBJ2-2	TRBD2	CASSINSGGLSTGELFF	TGTGCCAGCAGCATAAATAGCGGGGGTCTTAGCACCGGGGAGCTGTTTTTT
-	TRBV28	TRBJ2-3	-	CASKSWGAGHNDTQYF	TGTGCCAGCAAGTCTTGGGGCGCGGGGCACAACGATACGCAGTATTTT
-	TRBV5-1	TRBJ1-1	TRBD1	CASTTGTNTEAFF	TGCGCCAGCACGACAGGGACGAACACTGAAGCTTTCTTT
-	TRBV25-1	TRBJ1-3	-	CASSVQGSGNTIYF	TGTGCCAGCAGTGTACAGGGCTCTGGAAACACCATATATTTT
-	TRBV7-3	TRBJ1-1	-	CASSLSPGYTEAFF	TGTGCCAGCAGCTTATCACCGGGTTACACTGAAGCTTTCTTT
-	TRBV7-3	TRBJ2-6	-	CASSLAYSTGANVLTF	TGTGCCAGCAGCTTAGCCTACAGTACTGGGGCCAACGTCCTGACTTTC
-	TRBV12-3/TRBV12-4	TRBJ2-3	-	CASSYGVRKYF	TGTGCCAGCAGTTACGGTGTGAGGAAGTATTTT
-	TRBV27	TRBJ2-1	-	CASSLVSGSSYNEQFF	TGTGCCAGCAGTTTAGTTAGTGGAAGCTCCTACAATGAGCAGTTCTTC
-	TRBV7-2	TRBJ2-5	-	CASSPGGGYQQTQYF	TGTGCCAGCAGCCCCGGTGGAGGGTATCAGCAGACCCAGTACTTC
-	TRBV18	TRBJ2-6	-	CASSPPADYASGANVLTF	TGTGCCAGCTCACCACCGGCAGACTACGCTTCTGGGGCCAACGTCCTGACTTTC
-	TRBV5-8	TRBJ2-3	-	CASSLIRGPDTQYF	TGTGCCAGCAGCTTGATCCGGGGCCCAGATACGCAGTATTTT
-	TRBV20-1	TRBJ1-1	-	CSASRWAEAFF	TGCAGTGCTAGTCGCTGGGCTGAAGCTTTCTTT
few	TRBV2	TRBJ2-6	-	CASQSYRAYSGANVLTF	TGTGCCAGCCAATCATACAGGGCCTACTCTGGGGCCAACGTCCTGACTTTC
-	TRBV10-2	TRBJ1-5	-	CASKAVAGNQPQHF	TGCGCCAGCAAGGCAGTAGCGGGTAATCAGCCCCAGCATTTT
-	TRBV2	TRBJ1-1	TRBD1	CASRGTGPNTEAFF	TGTGCCAGCAGGGGGACAGGTCCAAACACTGAAGCTTTCTTT
once	TRBV5-1	TRBJ2-3	TRBD2	CASSGRLAGGPTDTQYF	TGCGCCAGCAGCGGTCGACTAGCGGGGGGGCCCACAGATACGCAGTATTTT
-	TRBV7-6	TRBJ2-5	TRBD1	CASSSAPDRARETQYF	TGTGCCAGCAGCTCTGCCCCGGACAGGGCCCGGGAGACCCAGTACTTC
-	TRBV19	TRBJ2-3	TRBD1	CASRRTGSTDTQYF	TGTGCCAGTAGGAGGACAGGTAGCACAGATACGCAGTATTTT
-	TRBV10-1	TRBJ1-5	-	CASSERRASYSNQPQHF	TGCGCCAGCAGTGAGCGACGGGCGTCATATAGCAATCAGCCCCAGCATTTT
-	TRBV29-1	TRBJ2-5	-	CSVVGLQETQYF	TGCAGCGTTGTGGGACTCCAAGAGACCCAGTACTTC
-	TRBV18	TRBJ1-2	-	CASSPSLANYGYTF	TGTGCCAGCTCACCAAGCTTAGCTAACTATGGCTACACCTTC
-	TRBV30	TRBJ1-4	-	CAWSVQGEKLFF	TGTGCCTGGAGTGTTCAGGGAGAAAAACTGTTTTTT
-	TRBV28	TRBJ1-5	-	CASSLNRAGNQPQHF	TGTGCCAGCAGTTTAAACAGGGCTGGCAATCAGCCCCAGCATTTT
-	TRBV5-6	TRBJ2-5	-	CASSFQRQETQYF	TGTGCCAGCAGCTTCCAGCGGCAAGAGACCCAGTACTTC
-	TRBV7-3	TRBJ1-6	-	CASSLTRGNSPLHF	TGTGCCAGCAGCTTAACGCGGGGAAATTCACCCCTCCACTTT
-	TRBV6-5	TRBJ1-4	-	CASSYSTGVNEKLFF	TGTGCCAGCAGTTACTCGACAGGCGTTAATGAAAAACTGTTTTTT
-	TRBV30	TRBJ1-5	-	CAWSSGRDSNQPQHF	TGTGCCTGGAGTAGTGGGAGGGATAGCAATCAGCCCCAGCATTTT
-	TRBV27	TRBJ2-5	-	CASRGGRTFCGAQYF	TGTGCCAGCAGAGGGGGACGGACCTTTTGCGGGGCCCAGTACTTC
-	TRBV9	TRBJ2-3	-	CASSVGIATDTQYF	TGTGCCAGCAGCGTAGGAATAGCTACAGATACGCAGTATTTT
-	TRBV30	TRBJ1-3	-	CAWSVRVDRQRGNTIYF	TGTGCCTGGAGTGTACGGGTAGACAGGCAGCGCGGGAACACCATATATTTT
-	TRBV18	TRBJ1-3	-	CASSPPPGINSGNTIYF	TGTGCCAGCTCACCACCGCCAGGAATAAACTCTGGAAACACCATATATTTT
few	TRBV27	TRBJ1-3	-	CASSSRTGNTIYF	TGTGCCAGCAGTTCGAGGACTGGAAACACCATATATTTT
-	TRBV28	TRBJ2-4	-	CASSLRQSLAKNIQYF	TGTGCCAGCAGTCTCCGACAGTCGTTAGCCAAAAACATTCAGTACTTC